The 23 T cell receptor beta chains reported below all come from one sample, sequenced in a study of glioma-infiltrating T cells after dendritic cell vaccination. Time point indicated: after dendritic cell vaccination, including at tumor progression/relapse. Assay used: immunoSEQ multiplex PCR; TCRdb lists only in-frame clones, some missing. Here the sample spans 100,000 or so clones, roughly 89% being singletons. The source was blood, collected after dendritic cell vaccination. The receptors were gathered from a human donor with glioblastoma.

The chain couples TRBV5-1 to TRBJ2-1, with a weak D call TRBD1 (5 bases). This CDR3 is 14 amino acids long. Germline CDR1 SGHRS, CDR2 YFSETQ. The V end lost 0 bases, the J end lost 1 base, and 5 bases lay between the germline ends. Here the CDR3 reads CASSLGQSYNEQFF. The DNA for the CDR3 is TGCGCCAGCAGCTTGGGACAGTCCTACAATGAGCAGTTCTTC.

The genes are TRBV6-5 and TRBJ2-1; D possibly corresponds to TRBD1 (5 bases). V was trimmed by 5 bases and J by 2 bases, leaving 7 bases between them. CDR3 length equals 13 residues. CDR1 is MNHEY, CDR2 SVGAGI, per germline. CDR3: CASSQGTYNEQFF. DNA for the CDR3: TGTGCCAGCAGTCAGGGAACCTACAATGAGCAGTTCTTC.

The chain couples TRBV10-3 to TRBJ2-6; D might be TRBD1 (6 bases). The germline V and J ends were trimmed by 4 bases and 4 bases, with 11 bases remaining between them. Germline V gives CDR1 ENHRY, CDR2 SYGVKD. CDR3 length equals 15 residues. The CDR3 region is CAISGRGDGANVLTF. The CDR3 DNA sequence: TGTGCCATCAGTGGCAGGGGTGACGGGGCCAACGTCCTGACTTTC.

Concerning this clone: Other DNA sequences from this sample encode an identical CDR3 as well. The rearrangement links TRBV5-1 to TRBJ2-6, with D tentatively TRBD2 (5 bases). Trimming took off 0 bases at V and 4 bases at J, with 8 bases between the two ends. The CDR3 is 15 amino acids. Germline V gene sequence: CDR1 SGHRS, CDR2 YFSETQ. CDR3: CASSLGGSGANVLTF. In nucleotides, the CDR3 is TGCGCCAGCAGCTTGGGAGGGTCCGGGGCCAACGTCCTGACTTTC.

The chain links TRBV5-1 to TRBJ1-2; perhaps TRBD1 as D (6 bases). Germline CDR1 and CDR2: SGHRS and YFSETQ. This CDR3 has 17 amino acids. The ends were cut back, 3 bases at V and 4 bases at J, with 22 bases in the middle. CDR3 bases: TGCGCCAGCAGCTCGCAACCGGGGACATCGGGGGGCTATGGCTACACCTTC. Residues: CASSSQPGTSGGYGYTF. Using reference TRBV5-1 and TRBJ1-2 for the parts outside the CDR3, the full variable domain is KAGVTQTPRYLIKTRGQQVTLSCSPISGHRSVSWYQQTPGQGLQFLFEYFSETQRNKGNFPGRFSGRQFSNSRSEMNVSTLELGDSALYLCASSSQPGTSGGYGYTFGSGTRLTVV.

The V and J genes are TRBV19 and TRBJ2-3; D is perhaps TRBD2 (6 bases). V was clipped by 4 bases and J by 9 bases, with 14 bases between them. The V gene's germline CDR1 is LNHDA and CDR2 SQIVND (reference sequence). The CDR3 has 13 amino acids. Here the CDR3 DNA reads TGTGCCAGTAGTACCTCGTGGGGGGAAACGCAGTATTTT. The encoded protein is CASSTSWGETQYF.

This rearrangement joins TRBV6-6 to TRBJ1-1; possible D gene TRBD1, 5 bases. CDR3 length: 13 residues. Per germline, CDR1 MNHNY and CDR2 SVGAGI (reference sequence). Trimming took off 6 bases at V and 8 bases at J, with 16 bases between the two ends. The CDR3 here is CASSPSSWTEAFF. Written as DNA, the CDR3 is TGTGCCAGCAGCCCCTCATCTTGGACAGAAGCTTTCTTT.

J is TRBJ2-5 and V is TRBV9; 11 bases are shared with TRBD1. Germline V gene lookup returns CDR1 SGDLS and CDR2 YYNGEE. The CDR3 is 16 residues long. After removal of 0 bases from V and 4 bases from J, the junction contained 5 bases not matched to a gene. CDR3 nucleotides: TGTGCCAGCAGCGTAGCCGGGACAGGGGGACGAGAGACCCAGTACTTC. Residues: CASSVAGTGGRETQYF.

The V and J genes are TRBV7-9 and TRBJ1-2; maybe TRBD1 (6 bases). Between the trimmed V and J ends, which lost 5 bases and 7 bases, there was a span of 20 bases. Germline V gene lookup returns CDR1 SEHNR and CDR2 FQNEAQ (reference sequence). The CDR3 loop spans 15 amino acids. The CDR3 protein is CASSPGQGRYTGYTF. The CDR3 nucleotides are TGTGCCAGCAGCCCGGGGCAGGGGCGGTATACTGGCTACACCTTC.

The V gene is TRBV6-1, the J gene TRBJ1-2, with D tentatively TRBD1 (5 bases). V was clipped by 1 base and J by 0 bases, with 6 bases between them. The length of the CDR3 is 14 residues. Looked up from germline, CDR1 is MNHNS and CDR2 is SASEGT. The CDR3 region has the DNA TGTGCCAGCAGTGAAGTAGGGGCTAACTATGGCTACACCTTC. It specifies CASSEVGANYGYTF.

The rearrangement joins TRBV30 to TRBJ2-7; D is unresolved. The V gene lost 0 bases and the J gene lost 6 bases, with 9 bases spanning the gap. Germline CDR1 is GTSNPN and CDR2 is SVGIG (reference sequence). The CDR3 runs to 12 residues. CDR3 in amino acids: CAWSVSGREQYF. CDR3 nucleotides: TGTGCCTGGAGTGTATCTGGGCGCGAGCAGTACTTC.

The chain couples TRBV7-6 to TRBJ1-5; 11 bases are shared with TRBD1. Looked up from germline, CDR1 is SGHVS and CDR2 is FNYEAQ. The trim removed 1 base at V and 4 bases at J, leaving 6 bases unmatched. CDR3 length equals 17 residues. The DNA of the CDR3 is TGTGCCAGCAGCTTAGGGACAGGGGGCTCTAGTAATCAGCCCCAGCATTTT. The encoded protein is CASSLGTGGSSNQPQHF.

This clone was counted between two and nine times. This sequence joins TRBV7-2 and TRBJ2-5; tentative D call: TRBD2 (5 bases). The CDR3 extends over 16 amino acids. V lost 5 bases, J lost 5 bases, and 21 bases lay in between. The V gene's germline CDR1 is SGHTA and CDR2 FQGNSA. DNA for the CDR3: TGTGCCAGCAGCCACCCCTGGGCGGGCCCGGGCGAGACCCAGTACTTC. As protein: CASSHPWAGPGETQYF.

V is TRBV9 and J is TRBJ2-1; D is possibly TRBD1 (6 bases). There are 16 residues in the CDR3. The germline V gene encodes CDR1 SGDLS and CDR2 YYNGEE. V lost 3 bases, J lost 4 bases, and 17 bases lay in between. The CDR3 nucleotides are TGTGCCAGCAGCGCCGGACTGGGGGCGCTTTACAATGAGCAGTTCTTC. It translates to CASSAGLGALYNEQFF.

The rearrangement uses TRBV5-4 and TRBJ2-5, with D possibly matching TRBD2 (7 bases). Trimming took off 5 bases at V and 2 bases at J, with 16 bases between the two ends. There are 15 residues in the CDR3. Germline V gives CDR1 SGHNT, CDR2 YYREEE (reference sequence). The CDR3 DNA sequence: TGTGCCAGCAGTTGGGAGGGGGGAAGGCAAGAGACCCAGTACTTC. Amino acids: CASSWEGGRQETQYF.

The sample holds a few counts of this clone. The CDR3 DNA follows: TGTGCCAGCAGCTTTGACTCCGGGGGAGCTTTCTTT. This translates into CASSFDSGGAFF. The chain recombines TRBV5-6 with TRBJ1-1, with D possibly matching TRBD1 (5 bases). V lost 2 bases, J lost 10 bases, and 12 bases lay in between. The CDR3 loop spans 12 amino acids. Germline CDR1 is SGHDT and CDR2 is YYEEEE.

This chain links TRBV21-1 with TRBJ2-1; TRBD2 reflects the table's D call only, with no check against the DNA. TRBV21-1 is an annotated pseudogene. This CDR3 has 17 residues. CDR3 loop: CASSRGQGLAEDNEQFF. Here the CDR3 DNA reads TGTGCCAGCAGCCGGGGGCAGGGGCTAGCGGAAGACAATGAGCAGTTCTTC.

The V gene is TRBV6-1, the J gene TRBJ1-5, with D hard to call. Germline V gene data show CDR1 as MNHNS and CDR2 as SASEGT. Trimming removed 3 bases from V and 7 bases from J, with 19 bases in between. The CDR3 is made up of 16 amino acids. The CDR3 is CASSDGFGSGYQPQHF. DNA for the CDR3: TGTGCCAGCAGTGATGGATTTGGCTCAGGTTACCAGCCCCAGCATTTT.

The chain employs TRBV11-2 and TRBJ2-7, with TRBD2 as a possible D gene (7 bases). Germline V gene sequence: CDR1 SGHAT, CDR2 FQNNGV. Trimming shortened V by 2 bases and J by 2 bases, and 13 bases separated the two germline ends. The CDR3 loop spans 15 amino acids. The CDR3 DNA follows: TGTGCCAGCAGCTTACGGGGGGCCCCTACCTACGAGCAGTACTTC. Protein: CASSLRGAPTYEQYF.

The rearrangement links TRBV10-3 to TRBJ2-1; 7 bases match TRBD2. From germline, CDR1 is ENHRY and CDR2 SYGVKD. CDR3 length: 15 amino acids. V trimming: 3 bases; J trimming: 6 bases; junction bases outside the gene matches: 8. This chain's CDR3 is CAISDVGGPLNEQFF. As DNA, the CDR3 is TGTGCCATCAGTGACGTGGGAGGGCCCCTCAATGAGCAGTTCTTC.

J is TRBJ2-7 and V is TRBV6-1; 7 bases fit TRBD1. From germline, CDR1 is MNHNS and CDR2 SASEGT. After removal of 7 bases from V and 4 bases from J, the junction contained 10 bases not matched to a gene. The CDR3 is 14 amino acids. The DNA of the CDR3 is TGTGCCAGCACGTCGGGGACAGTAACGTACGAGCAGTACTTC. Translation: CASTSGTVTYEQYF.

The chain combines TRBV30 with TRBJ1-1, with TRBD1 matching over 7 bases. Germline-derived CDR1 and CDR2 are GTSNPN and SVGIG (reference sequence). CDR3 length: 14 residues. The V and J ends lost 2 bases and 10 bases, in that order; junction bases with no gene match: 13. In nucleotides, the CDR3 is TGTGCCTGGAGTCACAGCGGCACAGGGGATGGAGCTTTCTTT. It specifies CAWSHSGTGDGAFF.

The chain has TRBV29-1 and TRBJ2-3; no firm D call. Trimming removed 6 bases from V and 0 bases from J, with 13 bases in between. The CDR3 is made up of 14 amino acids. CDR1 SQVTM and CDR2 ANQGSEA come from the germline V gene. CDR3 sequence: CSVYPPGSTDTQYF. The CDR3 DNA reads as TGCAGCGTCTACCCTCCCGGGAGCACAGATACGCAGTATTTT.